The entry that follows covers one T cell receptor beta chain sequence. Its cognate antigen is unknown. The junction had 22 bases not matched to a gene; V was cut back by 4 bases and J by 7 bases. The germline V gene encodes CDR1 SGHRS and CDR2 YFSETQ. CDR3 length: 18 amino acids. The data originate from a study of siplizumab effects on memory and regulatory T cells. Clones were read by immunoSEQ multiplex PCR, and TCRdb kept only the in-frame ones, dropping some. The profile covers about 120,000 clones, with around 90% appearing a single time and approximately 1.2% taken by the ten largest. Whole-study results and caveats: With siplizumab, Treg-derived clones averaged about 69% of mappable alloreactive CD4+ clones, versus about 25% in controls.

The V and J genes are TRBV5-1 and TRBJ1-2; 7 bases map to TRBD1. The source material was CD4+ T cells sorted from blood. This TCR came from a human donor in good health. CDR3 DNA: TGCGCCAGCAGCCCTCCTCCCGGGACAGAGTCGCCCGGGAGTGGCTACACCTTC. Translation: CASSPPPGTESPGSGYTF.